The 6 T cell receptor beta chains in this list originate from one sample, sequenced in a study of CD8+CD57+ T cells in acquired aplastic anemia. TCR beta VDJ and CDR3 profiles were obtained from a genomic DNA template. TCRdb used MiXCR to reprocess the reads, holding one entry per CDR3 protein. This table holds 250,000 to 300,000 distinct CDR3 sequences, approximately 56% found once. Specimen: sorted CD4+, CD8+, or CD8+CD57+ T cells (not recorded which) from PBMCs. Receptors were obtained from a human donor with severe aplastic anemia or a healthy control (not recorded which).

Worth noting for this clonotype: Being one base from a much bigger clone, this may be a read error. The genes are TRBV12-5 and TRBJ2-2, with 7 bases fitting TRBD2. Germline V gene data show CDR1 as LGHNT and CDR2 as FRNRAP. This CDR3 comprises 15 residues. V shed 6 bases, J shed 4 bases, and the junction held 8 bases outside the gene matches. CDR3 nucleotide sequence: TGTGCTAGTGGCATGGGGGGGTCGAGCACCGGGGAGCTGTTTTTT. Protein: CASGMGGSSTGELFF.

This clonotype has a handful of counts. This rearrangement joins TRBV20-1 to TRBJ2-7; D may be TRBD2 (6 bases). This CDR3 comprises 15 residues. Germline V lookup: CDR1 DFQATT, CDR2 SNEGSKA (reference sequence). Trimming removed 3 bases at V and 3 bases at J, with 18 bases between. The DNA for the CDR3 is TGCAGTGCTAGCATCGGGGGTTACAGTCACTACGAGCAGTACTTC. This gives the protein CSASIGGYSHYEQYF.

In its sample, this clonotype was seen a few times. The chain couples TRBV30 to TRBJ1-1; 8 bases are a match to TRBD1. CDR1 and CDR2 from the germline V gene are GTSNPN and SVGIG (reference sequence). The CDR3 spans 16 residues. V was clipped by 3 bases and J by 0 bases; unmatched bases: 9. This chain's CDR3 is CAWRRDRIMMNTEAFF. The CDR3 DNA reads as TGTGCCTGGAGGAGGGACAGGATTATGATGAACACTGAAGCTTTCTTT.

The chain joins TRBV5-1 to TRBJ2-2; 9 nucleotides align to TRBD1. The V gene end was trimmed by 3 bases and the J gene end by 2 bases; junction bases not matched to a gene: 5. This CDR3 has 16 residues. Germline CDR1 SGHRS, CDR2 YFSETQ. CDR3 sequence (DNA): TGCGCCAGCAGCTGGACAGGGGACGGAAACACCGGGGAGCTGTTTTTT. It is translated as CASSWTGDGNTGELFF.

The chain is built from TRBV3-1 and TRBJ2-5, with 12 bases matching TRBD2. V gave up 2 bases and J gave up 3 bases; unmatched junction bases: 4. Germline CDR1 LGHDT, CDR2 YNNKEL (reference sequence). This CDR3 region has 16 residues. CDR3 in amino acids: CASSQRLAGAKETQYF. The CDR3, as DNA: TGTGCCAGCAGCCAAAGACTAGCGGGGGCCAAAGAGACCCAGTACTTC.

This clonotype was counted only a few times. The chain combines TRBV5-1 with TRBJ2-7; D is perhaps TRBD1 (6 bases). Looked up from germline, CDR1 is SGHRS and CDR2 is YFSETQ. The germline V and J ends were trimmed by 3 bases and 5 bases, with 15 bases remaining between them. The CDR3 extends over 14 amino acids. DNA for the CDR3: TGCGCCAGCAGCTGGGGCATGAACAGGGACGAGCAGTACTTC. This codes for CASSWGMNRDEQYF.